This TCR beta chain came from a study of spatial heterogeneity in lung cancer. Germline values: CDR1 SQVTM, CDR2 ANQGSEA. V lost 3 bases, J lost 7 bases, and 15 bases lay in between. CDR3 size: 13 residues. This sample's time point: sample taken at primary tumor resection. No cells were sorted before sequencing. The whole RNA sequenced was extracted from tumor, nontumor lung or frozen PBMC. Many counts were recorded for this clonotype. TCRdb reprocessed the 5' RACE reads via MiXCR and lists one record per CDR3 protein. The table has roughly 80,000 distinct CDR3 sequences, roughly 12% seen once. The sequenced sample was PBMCs, obtained at surgery. The V and J genes are TRBV29-1 and TRBJ1-2; no clear D. The clonotype was recovered from a male donor with early-stage non-small cell lung cancer. The CDR3 is CSVEQTVTSGYTF. In nucleotides, the CDR3 is TGCAGCGTTGAGCAAACAGTTACCAGTGGCTACACCTTC.